This TCR beta chain was profiled in a study of T cell repertoires in cytomegalovirus infection. Study-wide results and limits: HLA-C-restricted CMV-specific TCR beta clonotypes were dominant in the ex vivo response.

TCRdb re-called the reads through MiXCR, storing one row per CDR3 protein. Found here are approximately 1,000,000 distinct CDR3 sequences, around 32% of them singletons; the top ten hold 11% to 15%. The length of the CDR3 is 15 residues. From germline, CDR1 is SGHTA and CDR2 FQGNSA. V was trimmed by 3 bases and J by 4 bases, leaving 12 bases between them. This clonotype was counted between two and nine times. Its antigen remains unidentified. Material: cultured CD8+ T cells from PBMCs, obtained from culture after CMV antigen stimulation. This chain links TRBV7-2 with TRBJ2-2; D tentatively reads TRBD1 or TRBD2 (6 bases each). The receptor was derived from a human donor in good health (CMV status not recorded). Some clones in this sample may be carry-over from other donors' samples. In nucleotides, the CDR3 is TGTGCCAGCAGCTTGAATTCGGGGGCCACCGGGGAGCTGTTTTTT. Amino acid sequence: CASSLNSGATGELFF. The variable domain in full, completed from reference TRBV7-2 and TRBJ2-2, reads GAGVSQSPSNKVTEKGKDVELRCDPISGHTALYWYRQSLGQGLEFLIYFQGNSAPDKSGLPSDRFSAERTGGSVSTLTIQRTQQEDSAVYLCASSLNSGATGELFFGEGSRLTVL.